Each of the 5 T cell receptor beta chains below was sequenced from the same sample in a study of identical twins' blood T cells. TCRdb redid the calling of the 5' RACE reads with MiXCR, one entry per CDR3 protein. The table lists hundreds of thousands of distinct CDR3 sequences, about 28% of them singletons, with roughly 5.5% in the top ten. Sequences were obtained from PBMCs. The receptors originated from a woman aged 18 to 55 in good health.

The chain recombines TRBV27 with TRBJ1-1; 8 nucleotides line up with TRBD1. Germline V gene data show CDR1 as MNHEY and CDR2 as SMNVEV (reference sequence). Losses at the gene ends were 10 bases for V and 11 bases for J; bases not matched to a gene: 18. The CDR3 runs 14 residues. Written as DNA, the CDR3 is TGTGCCATCACCGAACCGGGACAGGCTTTGTGGGCTTTCTTT. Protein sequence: CAITEPGQALWAFF.

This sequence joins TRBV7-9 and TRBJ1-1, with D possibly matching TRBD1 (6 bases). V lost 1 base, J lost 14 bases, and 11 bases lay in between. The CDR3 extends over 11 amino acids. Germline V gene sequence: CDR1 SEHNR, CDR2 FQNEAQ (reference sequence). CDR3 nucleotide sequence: TGTGCCAGCAGCTTAGGCTCGGGGGGCTTCTTT. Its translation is CASSLGSGGFF.

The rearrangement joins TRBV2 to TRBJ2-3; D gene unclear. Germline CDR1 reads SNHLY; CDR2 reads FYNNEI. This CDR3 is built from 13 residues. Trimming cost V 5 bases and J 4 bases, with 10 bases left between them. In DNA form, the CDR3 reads TGTGCCAGCAGTCCCACTGGGCCAGATACGCAGTATTTT. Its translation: CASSPTGPDTQYF.

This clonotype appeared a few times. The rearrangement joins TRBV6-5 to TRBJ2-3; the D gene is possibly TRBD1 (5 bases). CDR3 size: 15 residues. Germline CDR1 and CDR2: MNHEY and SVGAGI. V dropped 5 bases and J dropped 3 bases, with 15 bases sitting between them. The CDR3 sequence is CASSKQALGTDTQYF. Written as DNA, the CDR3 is TGTGCCAGCAGTAAACAGGCCCTCGGAACAGATACGCAGTATTTT.

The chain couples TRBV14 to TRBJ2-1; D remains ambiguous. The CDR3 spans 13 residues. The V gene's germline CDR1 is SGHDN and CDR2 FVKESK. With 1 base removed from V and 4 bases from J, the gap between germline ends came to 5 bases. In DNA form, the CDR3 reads TGTGCCAGCAGCCAAGGAGTATACAATGAGCAGTTCTTC. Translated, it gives CASSQGVYNEQFF.